Listed here are 15 T cell receptor beta chains from one sample, sequenced in a study of blood T cells in healthy people across ages. Together with a sample-barcoded 5' primer, a J-beta primer mix was included in a second PCR lasting 7 to 11 cycles. TCRdb ran MiXCR on the 5' RACE reads and lists one entry per CDR3 protein. The data show 980,000 or so distinct CDR3 sequences, 45% to 50% seen once. Sequencing was performed on blood. These receptors all stem from a man aged 25-45 years in good health.

The rearrangement joins TRBV7-2 to TRBJ2-5; D remains ambiguous. The CDR3 is 15 residues long. V lost 5 bases to trimming and J lost 4 bases, with 17 bases between them. Germline CDR1 SGHTA, CDR2 FQGNSA. The CDR3, as DNA: TGTGCCAGCAGCCCCCTGGACCTGCCGGGAGAGACCCAGTACTTC. Amino acids: CASSPLDLPGETQYF.

This clonotype was seen once. The genes are TRBV6-1 and TRBJ2-1; weak D call: TRBD1 (6 bases). V was cut by 2 bases and J by 4 bases, with 15 bases left in between. The CDR3 has 16 amino acids. Germline V CDR1 and CDR2: MNHNS, SASEGT. The CDR3 sequence: CASSEFLGGIYNEQFF. The CDR3 DNA follows: TGTGCCAGCAGTGAATTTTTAGGGGGAATATACAATGAGCAGTTCTTC.

This CDR3 is CASSPPYRVEETQYF. The CDR3 nucleotides are TGTGCCAGCAGTCCTCCGTACAGGGTGGAAGAGACCCAGTACTTC. The chain carries TRBV27 and TRBJ2-5, with D perhaps TRBD1 (6 bases). In germline, CDR1 is MNHEY, CDR2 SMNVEV (reference sequence). Between the trimmed V and J ends, which lost 5 bases and 3 bases, there was a span of 16 bases. This CDR3 spans 15 amino acids.

CDR3 nucleotides: TGTGCCAGCAGTGGAGGGACGGGGAGTGAGGCAGATACGCAGTATTTT. It is translated as CASSGGTGSEADTQYF. The rearrangement joins TRBV25-1 to TRBJ2-3, with D perhaps assigned TRBD1 or TRBD2 (5 bases each). CDR3 size: 16 residues. Deletions cut 4 bases from V and 4 bases from J, with 18 bases between. In germline, CDR1 is MGHDK, CDR2 SYGVNS.

To note about this clonotype: The junction departs from germline at one end; a sequencing error may be responsible. The rearrangement links TRBV12-3 or TRBV12-4 to TRBJ2-7, with D perhaps being TRBD1 or TRBD2 (5 bases each). The CDR3 sequence is 13 residues long. In DNA form, the CDR3 reads TGTGCCGGCAGGGACCTAACTTCCTACGAGCAGTACTTC. Protein sequence: CAGRDLTSYEQYF.

The chain employs TRBV2 and TRBJ1-4, with D unresolved. This CDR3 spans 15 amino acids. The germline CDR1 and CDR2 sequences are SNHLY and FYNNEI. V was clipped by 3 bases and J by 0 bases, with 8 bases between them. The CDR3 DNA is TGTGCCAGCAGTGACCCGGGTGCAACTAATGAAAAACTGTTTTTT. Translating gives CASSDPGATNEKLFF.

The chain has TRBV28 and TRBJ1-5, with D hard to call. CDR1 and CDR2 from the germline V gene are MDHEN and SYDVKM. The CDR3 spans 11 residues. Trimming took off 5 bases at V and 3 bases at J, with 2 bases between the two ends. CDR3 residues: CASSPNQPQHF. The CDR3 DNA follows: TGTGCCAGCAGTCCCAATCAGCCCCAGCATTTT.

J is TRBJ2-5 and V is TRBV7-9; D remains ambiguous. The CDR3 has 12 residues. Germline V lookup: CDR1 SEHNR, CDR2 FQNEAQ (reference sequence). Trimming removed 4 bases from V and 2 bases from J, with 5 bases in between. CDR3 nucleotide sequence: TGTGCCAGCAGCTCCGTGCAAGAGACCCAGTACTTC. It is translated as CASSSVQETQYF.

The gene calls are TRBV4-1 and TRBJ2-6; possible D gene TRBD2, 6 bases. Germline loops: CDR1 MGHRA, CDR2 YSYEKL. There are 15 residues in the CDR3. Trimming stripped 2 bases from V and 2 bases from J, with 7 bases between. Here the CDR3 reads CASSQPGAGANVLTF. CDR3 coding DNA: TGCGCCAGCAGCCAACCGGGGGCTGGGGCCAACGTCCTGACTTTC.

This clonotype was seen ten or more times. This chain connects TRBV5-1 to TRBJ2-1; D gene ambiguous. V lost 2 bases, J lost 2 bases, and 2 bases lay in between. CDR3 length: 12 residues. The V gene's germline CDR1 is SGHRS and CDR2 YFSETQ. The CDR3 is CASSFAYNEQFF. The CDR3 DNA sequence: TGCGCCAGCAGCTTTGCCTACAATGAGCAGTTCTTC.

This clonotype turned up a few times. J is TRBJ2-7 and V is TRBV21-1; the table's D call, TRBD1, has no DNA check behind it. TRBV21-1 is noted as a pseudogene. The CDR3 covers 14 residues. The CDR3 spells CASTVQGAPYEQYF. In DNA form, the CDR3 reads TGTGCCAGCACCGTACAGGGGGCCCCCTACGAGCAGTACTTC.

The chain carries TRBV14 and TRBJ2-2, with D perhaps matching TRBD1 or TRBD2 (5 bases each). The CDR3 contains 17 residues. V was cut by 4 bases and J by 5 bases, with 20 bases left in between. Germline loops: CDR1 SGHDN, CDR2 FVKESK. This CDR3 is CASSRTKDSRGTGELFF. CDR3 bases: TGTGCCAGCAGCCGGACAAAAGACTCCCGGGGAACCGGGGAGCTGTTTTTT.

V is TRBV27 and J is TRBJ2-7, with D perhaps matching TRBD1 or TRBD2 (5 bases each). The CDR3 contains 13 residues. V was cut by 8 bases and J by 2 bases, with 13 bases left in between. Germline loops: CDR1 MNHEY, CDR2 SMNVEV (reference sequence). The CDR3 is CASANGAAYEQYF. CDR3 nucleotides: TGTGCCAGCGCCAACGGGGCAGCCTACGAGCAGTACTTC.

The chain uses TRBV7-8 and TRBJ2-7; 7 bases line up with TRBD1. V trimming: 4 bases; J trimming: 2 bases; junction bases outside the gene matches: 11. The CDR3 covers 16 residues. Germline CDR1 is SGHVS and CDR2 is FQNEAQ. For the CDR3, the DNA is TGTGCCAGCAGCTCGTTCCGGGACAGCCAAACCTACGAGCAGTACTTC. This codes for CASSSFRDSQTYEQYF.

A remark on this clonotype: The germline gene is not matched at one end of the junction; a read error may be the cause. The gene calls are TRBV12-3 or TRBV12-4 and TRBJ1-5; possible D gene TRBD1, 5 bases. The CDR3 is 16 residues long. This CDR3 is CASSEDSTYSSQPQHF. CDR3 sequence (DNA): TGTGCCAGCAGCGAAGACAGTACCTATAGCAGTCAGCCCCAGCATTTT.